This TCR beta chain was found in a study of tumor-infiltrating lymphocytes in primary liver carcinoma. Study-level information: All patients had surgically resected primary liver carcinoma. Samples had roughly 3.5 to 8 million productive TCRbeta reads, comparable between tissue types. Study conclusions and caveats: Overlap in tumor-adjacent and tumor-blood pairs fell below that of tumor region pairs.

This CDR3 comprises 15 residues. CDR1 SGHAT and CDR2 FQNNGV come from the germline V gene. Unsorted whole blood supplied the RNA, and germline DNA was extracted too. The study enrolled treatment-naive patients with chronic HBV infection. Comment on this clonotype: Its antigen is as yet unknown. The junction and the germline gene differ at one end; a read error may be behind it.

Constant-region priming of approximately 0.55 ug total RNA yielded TCR beta cDNA. Libraries of TCR beta came from three nested multiplex PCR rounds with slightly modified ARM-PCR. TRBV1-TRBV30 forward primers and a C-beta reverse primer were used in the first two PCR rounds, which each ran for approximately 11 cycles. TCRdb processed the multiplex PCR reads anew with MiXCR; each CDR3 protein has one entry. Altogether 330,000 or so distinct CDR3 sequences are present, around three fifths being singletons, with the ten largest covering about 6.5%. What was sequenced was peripheral blood. This receptor was taken from a middle-aged man with primary liver carcinoma and hepatitis B virus infection. The chain is built from TRBV11-2 and TRBJ2-3; D gene uncertain. CDR3 loop: CTSSLNMTGSDTQYF. Written as DNA, the CDR3 is TGTACCAGCAGCCTAAACATGACCGGGTCAGATACGCAGTATTTT.